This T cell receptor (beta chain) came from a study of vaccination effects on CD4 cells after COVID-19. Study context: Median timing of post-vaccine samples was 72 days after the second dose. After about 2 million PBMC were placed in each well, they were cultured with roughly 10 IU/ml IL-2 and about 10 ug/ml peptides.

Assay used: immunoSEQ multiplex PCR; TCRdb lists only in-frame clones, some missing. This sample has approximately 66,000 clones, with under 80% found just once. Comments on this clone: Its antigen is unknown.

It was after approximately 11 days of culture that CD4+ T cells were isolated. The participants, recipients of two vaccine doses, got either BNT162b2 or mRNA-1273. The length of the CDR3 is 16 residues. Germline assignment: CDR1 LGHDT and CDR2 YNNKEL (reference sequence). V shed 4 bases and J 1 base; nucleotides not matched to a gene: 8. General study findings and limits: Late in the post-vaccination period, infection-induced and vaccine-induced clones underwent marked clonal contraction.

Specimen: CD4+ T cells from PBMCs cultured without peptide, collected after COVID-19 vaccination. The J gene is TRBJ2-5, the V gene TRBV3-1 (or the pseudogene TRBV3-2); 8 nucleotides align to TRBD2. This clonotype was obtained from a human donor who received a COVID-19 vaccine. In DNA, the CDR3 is TGTGCCAGCAGCCCCGCTGGCGGGGGGTCCCAAGAGACCCAGTACTTC. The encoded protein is CASSPAGGGSQETQYF.